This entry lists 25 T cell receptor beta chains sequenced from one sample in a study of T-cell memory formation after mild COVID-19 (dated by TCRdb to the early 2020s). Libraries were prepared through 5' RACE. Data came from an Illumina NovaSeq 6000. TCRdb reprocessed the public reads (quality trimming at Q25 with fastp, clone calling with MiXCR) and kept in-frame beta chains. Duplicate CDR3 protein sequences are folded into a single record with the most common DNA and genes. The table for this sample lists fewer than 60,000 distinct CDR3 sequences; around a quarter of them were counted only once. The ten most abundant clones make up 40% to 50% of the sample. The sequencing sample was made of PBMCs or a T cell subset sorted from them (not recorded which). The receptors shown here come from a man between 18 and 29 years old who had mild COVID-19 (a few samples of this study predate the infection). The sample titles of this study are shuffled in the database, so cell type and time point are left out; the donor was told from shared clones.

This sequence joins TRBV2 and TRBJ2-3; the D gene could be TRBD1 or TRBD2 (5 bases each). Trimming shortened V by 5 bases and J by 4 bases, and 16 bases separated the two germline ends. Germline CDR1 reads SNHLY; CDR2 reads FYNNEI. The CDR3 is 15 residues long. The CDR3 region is CASSQTGGRADTQYF. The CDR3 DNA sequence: TGTGCCAGCAGTCAGACTGGGGGTCGAGCAGATACGCAGTATTTT.

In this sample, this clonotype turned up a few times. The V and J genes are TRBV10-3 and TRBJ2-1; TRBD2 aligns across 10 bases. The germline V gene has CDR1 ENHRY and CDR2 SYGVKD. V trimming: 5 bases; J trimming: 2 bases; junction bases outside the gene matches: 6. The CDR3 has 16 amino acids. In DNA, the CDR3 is TGTGCCATCAGTATTAGGACTAGCGGAACCTACAATGAGCAGTTCTTC. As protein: CAISIRTSGTYNEQFF.

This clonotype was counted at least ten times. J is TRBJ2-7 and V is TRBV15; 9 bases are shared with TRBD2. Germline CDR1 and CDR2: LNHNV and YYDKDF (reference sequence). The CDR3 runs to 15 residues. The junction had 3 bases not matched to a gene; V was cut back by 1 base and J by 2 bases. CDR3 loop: CATSRGSGGTYEQYF. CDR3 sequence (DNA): TGTGCCACCAGCAGAGGTAGCGGGGGAACCTACGAGCAGTACTTC.

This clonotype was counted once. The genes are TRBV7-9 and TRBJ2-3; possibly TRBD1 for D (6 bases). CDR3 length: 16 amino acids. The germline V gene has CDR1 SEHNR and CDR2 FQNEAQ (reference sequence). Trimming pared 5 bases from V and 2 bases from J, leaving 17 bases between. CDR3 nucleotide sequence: TGTGCCAGCAGCCCCCGGACAGTTTTTACCACAGATACGCAGTATTTT. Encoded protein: CASSPRTVFTTDTQYF.

CDR3 region: CASSLLSDEQFF. For the CDR3, the DNA is TGTGCCAGCAGCTTATTGAGCGATGAGCAGTTCTTC. The chain has TRBV7-9 and TRBJ2-1; D is undetermined. The CDR3 extends over 12 amino acids. V lost 2 bases, J lost 8 bases, and 7 bases lay in between. Per the germline V gene, CDR1 is SEHNR and CDR2 is FQNEAQ (reference sequence).

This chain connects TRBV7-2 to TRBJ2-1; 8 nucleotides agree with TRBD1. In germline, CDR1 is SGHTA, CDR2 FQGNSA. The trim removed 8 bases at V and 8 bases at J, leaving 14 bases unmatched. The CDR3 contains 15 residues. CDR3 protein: CASGVGQGAWDEQFF. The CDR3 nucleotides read TGTGCCAGCGGGGTGGGGCAGGGGGCTTGGGATGAGCAGTTCTTC.

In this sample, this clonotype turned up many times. The CDR3 sequence is CASSLIPGPSGGYTF. The CDR3 region has the DNA TGTGCCAGCAGTTTGATCCCCGGTCCGAGTGGCGGCTACACCTTC. The chain has TRBV28 and TRBJ1-2; D ambiguous. Trimming took off 3 bases at V and 8 bases at J, with 19 bases between the two ends. This CDR3 region has 15 residues. Germline CDR1 is MDHEN and CDR2 is SYDVKM.

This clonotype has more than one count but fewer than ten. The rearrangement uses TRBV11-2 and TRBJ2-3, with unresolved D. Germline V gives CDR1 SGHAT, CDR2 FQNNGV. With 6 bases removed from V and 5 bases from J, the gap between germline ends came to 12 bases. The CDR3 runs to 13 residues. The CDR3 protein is CASSSEYRDTQYF. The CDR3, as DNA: TGTGCCAGCAGTTCCGAATACCGAGATACGCAGTATTTT.

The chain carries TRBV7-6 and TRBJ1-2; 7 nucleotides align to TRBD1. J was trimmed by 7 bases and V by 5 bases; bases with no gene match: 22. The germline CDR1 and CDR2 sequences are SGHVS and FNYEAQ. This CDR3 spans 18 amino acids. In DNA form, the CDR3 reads TGTGCCAGCAGCCAAGGCTTCTCCGGGACAGTTGGAGTAGGTGGCTACACCTTC. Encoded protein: CASSQGFSGTVGVGGYTF.

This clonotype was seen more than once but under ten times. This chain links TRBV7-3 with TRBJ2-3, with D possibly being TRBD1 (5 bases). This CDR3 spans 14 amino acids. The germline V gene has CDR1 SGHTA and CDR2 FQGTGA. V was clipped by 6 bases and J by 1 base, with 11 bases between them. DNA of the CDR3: TGTGCCAGCAGTTCCGAAGGGGGCACAGATACGCAGTATTTT. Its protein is CASSSEGGTDTQYF.

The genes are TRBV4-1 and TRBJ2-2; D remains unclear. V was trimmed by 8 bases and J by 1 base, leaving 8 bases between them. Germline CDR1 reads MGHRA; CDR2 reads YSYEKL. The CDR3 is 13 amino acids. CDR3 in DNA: TGCGCCAGCGCCGGCGTGAACACCGGGGAGCTGTTTTTT. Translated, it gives CASAGVNTGELFF.

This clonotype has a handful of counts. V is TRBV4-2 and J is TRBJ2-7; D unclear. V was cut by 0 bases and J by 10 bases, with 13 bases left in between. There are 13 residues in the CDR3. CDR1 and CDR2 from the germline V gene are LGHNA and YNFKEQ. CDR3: CASSQDGTAEQYF. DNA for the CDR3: TGTGCCAGCAGCCAAGATGGTACTGCGGAACAGTACTTC.

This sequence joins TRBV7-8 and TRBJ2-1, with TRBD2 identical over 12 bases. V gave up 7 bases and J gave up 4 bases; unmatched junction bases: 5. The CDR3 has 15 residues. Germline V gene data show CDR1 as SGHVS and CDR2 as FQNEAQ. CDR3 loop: CASTGTSGQYNEQFF. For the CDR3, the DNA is TGTGCCAGCACCGGGACTAGCGGGCAATACAATGAGCAGTTCTTC.

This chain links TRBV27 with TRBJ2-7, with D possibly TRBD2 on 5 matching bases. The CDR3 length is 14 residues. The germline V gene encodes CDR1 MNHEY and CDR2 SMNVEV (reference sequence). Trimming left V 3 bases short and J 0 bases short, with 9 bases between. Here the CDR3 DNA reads TGTGCCAGCAGTTTTTCGGCGGGCTCCTACGAGCAGTACGTC. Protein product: CASSFSAGSYEQYV.

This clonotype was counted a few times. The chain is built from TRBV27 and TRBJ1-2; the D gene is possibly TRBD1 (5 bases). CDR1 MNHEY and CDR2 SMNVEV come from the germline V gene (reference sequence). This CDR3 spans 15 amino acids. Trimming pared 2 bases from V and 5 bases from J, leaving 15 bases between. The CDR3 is CASSLTSGGAYGYTF. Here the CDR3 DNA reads TGTGCCAGCAGTTTAACAAGCGGAGGGGCGTATGGCTACACCTTC.

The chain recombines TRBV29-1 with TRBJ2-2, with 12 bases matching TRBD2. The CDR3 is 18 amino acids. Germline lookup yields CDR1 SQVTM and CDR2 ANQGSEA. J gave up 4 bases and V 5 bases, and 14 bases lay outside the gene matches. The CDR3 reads CSVSMGLAGEFATGELFF. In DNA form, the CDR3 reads TGCAGCGTTTCCATGGGACTAGCGGGTGAATTTGCCACCGGGGAGCTGTTTTTT.

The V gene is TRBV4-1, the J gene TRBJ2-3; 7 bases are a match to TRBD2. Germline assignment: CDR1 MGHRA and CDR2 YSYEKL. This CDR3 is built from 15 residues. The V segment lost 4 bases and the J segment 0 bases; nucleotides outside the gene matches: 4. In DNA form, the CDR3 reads TGCGCCAGCAGCCGACCGCGGGGGAGCACAGATACGCAGTATTTT. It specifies CASSRPRGSTDTQYF.

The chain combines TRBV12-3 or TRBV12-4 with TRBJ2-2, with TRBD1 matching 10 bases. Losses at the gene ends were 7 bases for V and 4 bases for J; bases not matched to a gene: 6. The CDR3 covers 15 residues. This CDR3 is CASTSRDRGTGELFF. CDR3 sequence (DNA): TGTGCCAGCACTTCTAGGGACAGGGGCACCGGGGAGCTGTTTTTT.

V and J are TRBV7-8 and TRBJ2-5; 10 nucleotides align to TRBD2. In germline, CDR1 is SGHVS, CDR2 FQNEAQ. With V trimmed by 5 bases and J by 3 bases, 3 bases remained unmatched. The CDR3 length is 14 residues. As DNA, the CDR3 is TGTGCCAGCAGCACCGGGACTAGCGAAGAGACCCAGTACTTC. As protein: CASSTGTSEETQYF.

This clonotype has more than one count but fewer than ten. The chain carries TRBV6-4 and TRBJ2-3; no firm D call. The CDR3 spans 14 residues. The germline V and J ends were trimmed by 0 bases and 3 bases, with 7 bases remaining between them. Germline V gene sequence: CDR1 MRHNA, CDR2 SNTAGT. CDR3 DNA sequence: TGTGCCAGCAGTGACTCGAAAGGGACAGATACGCAGTATTTT. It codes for CASSDSKGTDTQYF.

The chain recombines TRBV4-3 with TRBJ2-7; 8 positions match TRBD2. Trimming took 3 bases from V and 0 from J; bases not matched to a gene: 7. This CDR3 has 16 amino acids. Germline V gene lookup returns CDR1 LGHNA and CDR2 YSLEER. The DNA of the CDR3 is TGCGCCAGCAGCCAGCGAGGCGGGGGGTTCTCCTACGAGCAGTACTTC. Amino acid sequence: CASSQRGGGFSYEQYF.

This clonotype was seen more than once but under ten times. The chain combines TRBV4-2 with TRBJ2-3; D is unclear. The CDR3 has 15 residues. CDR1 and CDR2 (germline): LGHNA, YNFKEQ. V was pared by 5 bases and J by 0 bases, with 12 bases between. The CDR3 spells CASSEIEESTDTQYF. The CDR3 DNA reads TGTGCCAGCAGCGAAATCGAGGAAAGCACAGATACGCAGTATTTT.

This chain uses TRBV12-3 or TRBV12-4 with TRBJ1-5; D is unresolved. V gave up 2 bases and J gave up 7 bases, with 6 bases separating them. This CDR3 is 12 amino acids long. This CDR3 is CASSLFRQPQHF. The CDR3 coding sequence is TGTGCCAGCAGTTTATTTAGGCAGCCCCAGCATTTT.

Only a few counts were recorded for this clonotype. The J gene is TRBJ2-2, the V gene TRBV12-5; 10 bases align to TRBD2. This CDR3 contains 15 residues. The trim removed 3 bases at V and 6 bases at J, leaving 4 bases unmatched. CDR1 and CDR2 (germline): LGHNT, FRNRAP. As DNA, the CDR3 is TGTGCTAGTGGTTTCCCAGGACTAGCGGCCGGGGAGCTGTTTTTT. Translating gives CASGFPGLAAGELFF.

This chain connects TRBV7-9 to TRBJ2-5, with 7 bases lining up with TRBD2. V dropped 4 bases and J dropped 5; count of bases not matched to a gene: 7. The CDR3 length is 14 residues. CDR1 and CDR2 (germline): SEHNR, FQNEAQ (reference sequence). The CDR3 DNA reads TGTGCCAGCAGCTCGGGACGGCGGGAGGAGACCCAGTACTTC. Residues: CASSSGRREETQYF.